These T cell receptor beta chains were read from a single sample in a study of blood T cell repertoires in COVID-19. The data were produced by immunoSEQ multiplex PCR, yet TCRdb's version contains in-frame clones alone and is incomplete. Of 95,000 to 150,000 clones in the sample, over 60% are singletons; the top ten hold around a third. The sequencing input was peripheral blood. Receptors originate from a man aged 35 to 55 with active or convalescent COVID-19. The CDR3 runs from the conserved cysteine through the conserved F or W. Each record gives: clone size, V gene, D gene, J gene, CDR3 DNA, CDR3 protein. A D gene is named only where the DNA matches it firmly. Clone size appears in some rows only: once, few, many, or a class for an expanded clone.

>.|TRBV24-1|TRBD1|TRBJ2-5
TGTGCCACCAGTGATATCCGGGACAGACAAGAGACCCAGTACTTC
CATSDIRDRQETQYF
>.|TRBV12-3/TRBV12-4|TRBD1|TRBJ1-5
TGTGCCAGCAGTCTGACAGGGGAGCCCCAGCATTTT
CASSLTGEPQHF
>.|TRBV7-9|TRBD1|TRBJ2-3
TGTGCCAGCACCGACCCAGGGGGCGCAGATACGCAGTATTTT
CASTDPGGADTQYF
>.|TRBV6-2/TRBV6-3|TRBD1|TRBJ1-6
TGTGCCAGCAGTTACTCATTCCTCCCGGGACAGGGATTCGGGACCCTCCACTTT
CASSYSFLPGQGFGTLHF
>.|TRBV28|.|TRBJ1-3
TGTGCCAGCACCCCACTTAGGGGGATCGCTGGAAACACCATATATTTT
CASTPLRGIAGNTIYF
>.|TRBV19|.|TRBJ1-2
TGTGCCAGTAGTATTCCCGGTGGCTACACCTTC
CASSIPGGYTF
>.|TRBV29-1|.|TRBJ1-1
TGCAGCGTTGAAGAAGGAGTGATGAACACTGAAGCTTTCTTT
CSVEEGVMNTEAFF
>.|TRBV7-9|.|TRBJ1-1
TGTGCCAGCAGCCCAACTGGACAGAACACTGAAGCTTTCTTT
CASSPTGQNTEAFF
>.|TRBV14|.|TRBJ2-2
TGTGCCAGCAGCCCTTACACCGGGGAGCTGTTTTTT
CASSPYTGELFF
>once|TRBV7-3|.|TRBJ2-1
TGTGCCAGCAGCTTAGGGCCTGAAGAGTACAATGAGCAGTTCTTC
CASSLGPEEYNEQFF
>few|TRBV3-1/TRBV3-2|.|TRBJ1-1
TGTGCCAGCAGCCAGGTTCGGGGGGCTGAAGCTTTCTTT
CASSQVRGAEAFF
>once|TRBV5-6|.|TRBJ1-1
TGTGCCAGCAGCTTCCTCAAAAGCGTGAACACTGAAGCTTTCTTT
CASSFLKSVNTEAFF
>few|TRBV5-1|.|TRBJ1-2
TGCGCCAGCAGCTTGGAATCAGGAGGTGGCTACACCTTC
CASSLESGGGYTF
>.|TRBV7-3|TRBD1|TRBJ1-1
TGTGCCAGCAGCCAGGACAGGGATACCAACACTGAAGCTTTCTTT
CASSQDRDTNTEAFF
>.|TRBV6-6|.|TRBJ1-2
TGTGCCAGCAGTTACAGCCACTATGGCTACACCTTC
CASSYSHYGYTF
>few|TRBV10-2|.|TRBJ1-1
TGCGCCAGCATGTACCTAGGCTTCACTGAAGCTTTCTTT
CASMYLGFTEAFF
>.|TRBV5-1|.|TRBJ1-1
TGCGCCAGCAGCTTGGGGCAGGTCATGAACACTGAAGCTTTCTTT
CASSLGQVMNTEAFF
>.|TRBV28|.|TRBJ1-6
TGTGCCAGCCGTTTATTAGTCTCCTATAATTCACCCCTCCACTTT
CASRLLVSYNSPLHF
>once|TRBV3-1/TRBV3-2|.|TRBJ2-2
TGTGCCAGCAGCCAAGTAGGGGGGGCCGGGGAGCTGTTTTTT
CASSQVGGAGELFF
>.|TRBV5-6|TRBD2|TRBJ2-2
TGTGCCAGCAGCTCCGGATCCCTTGTAGCGGGCGGGGAGCTGTTTTTT
CASSSGSLVAGGELFF
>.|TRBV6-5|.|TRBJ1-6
TGTGCCAGCAGTTACTTACAGGGTGATAATTCACCCCTCCACTTT
CASSYLQGDNSPLHF
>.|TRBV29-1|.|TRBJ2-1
TGCAGCGTGGGGGGAGGCAGGGATGAGCAGTTCTTC
CSVGGGRDEQFF
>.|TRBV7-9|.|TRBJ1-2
TGTGCCAGCAGCTTCGGGCAGGGGAACCCTAGGAGCTATGGCTACACCTTC
CASSFGQGNPRSYGYTF
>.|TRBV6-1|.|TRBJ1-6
TGTGCCAGCAGTGACACCTATGGACATGGGATGGGATCACCCCTCCACTTT
CASSDTYGHGMGSPLHF
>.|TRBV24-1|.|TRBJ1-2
TGTGCCACCAGCGACTCCACTTCAAACTATGGCTACACCTTC
CATSDSTSNYGYTF
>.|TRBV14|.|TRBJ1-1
TGTGCCAGCAGCGGGGCGGGGGGCACTGAAGCTTTCTTT
CASSGAGGTEAFF
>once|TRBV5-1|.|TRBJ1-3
TGCGCCAGCAGCCTAGAACCTGGAAACACCATATATTTT
CASSLEPGNTIYF
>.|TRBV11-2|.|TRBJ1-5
TGTGCCAGCAGCTTAAGAGGTTCCCAGCCCCAGCATTTT
CASSLRGSQPQHF
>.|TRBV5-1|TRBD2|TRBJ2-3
TGCGCCAGCAGCTTGGAGTCTAGCGGGTTAACAGATACGCAGTATTTT
CASSLESSGLTDTQYF
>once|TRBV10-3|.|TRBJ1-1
TGTGCCATCTCTCCTTCCCCCTCGGACACTGAAGCTTTCTTT
CAISPSPSDTEAFF
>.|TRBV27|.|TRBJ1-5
TGTGCCAGCAGTTTAACTGGGGCCTGGGGACAGCCCCAGCATTTT
CASSLTGAWGQPQHF
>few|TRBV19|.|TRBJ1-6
TGTGCCAGTACCCTGCGGCCGGACAGCTCCAATTCACCCCTCCACTTT
CASTLRPDSSNSPLHF
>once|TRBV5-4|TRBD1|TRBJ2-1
TGTGCCAGCAGCCCGTTAGGGGGCGGCTACAATGAGCAGTTCTTC
CASSPLGGGYNEQFF
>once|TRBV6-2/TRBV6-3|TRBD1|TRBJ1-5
TGTGCCAGCAGTACGGCGGGACAGGGGGCCCAGCCCCAGCATTTT
CASSTAGQGAQPQHF
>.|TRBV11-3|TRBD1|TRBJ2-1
TGTGCCAGCAAGACAGGGGGGCTGTACAATGAGCAGTTCTTC
CASKTGGLYNEQFF
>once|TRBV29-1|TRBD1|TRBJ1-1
TGCAGCGTTGAAGGGCAGGGGGGAATGAACACTGAAGCTTTCTTT
CSVEGQGGMNTEAFF
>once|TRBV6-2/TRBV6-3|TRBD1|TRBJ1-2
TGTGCCAGCAGCCCTTGGACAGGAAACTATGGCTACACCTTC
CASSPWTGNYGYTF
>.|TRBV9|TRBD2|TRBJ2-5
TGTGCCAGCAGCGTAGCGGCGGGGGGATTTCTGGAGACCCAGTACTTC
CASSVAAGGFLETQYF
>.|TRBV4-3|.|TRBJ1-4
TGCGCCAGCAGCCAAGAAGGATCCGGGGTGGAAAAACTGTTTTTT
CASSQEGSGVEKLFF
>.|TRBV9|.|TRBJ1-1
TGTGCCAGCAGCGTATACAGTTACACTGAAGCTTTCTTT
CASSVYSYTEAFF
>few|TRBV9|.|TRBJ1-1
TGTGCCAGCAGCGTAGGCTTGTTAGTGGGGGGCACTGAAGCTTTCTTT
CASSVGLLVGGTEAFF